This section outlines one T cell receptor (beta chain) sequence together with its context. Its antigen is unknown. V shed 5 bases, J shed 2 bases, and the junction held 11 bases outside the gene matches. The CDR3 totals 15 residues. The V gene's germline CDR1 is GTSNPN and CDR2 SVGIG (reference sequence). The record originates from a study of T cell responses to AZD1222 COVID-19 vaccine. General study findings and limits: The donor group comprised mostly white British people and more females; the analysis possibly underestimated clonal diversity.

Measured with immunoSEQ multiplex PCR; TCRdb has only the in-frame clones, and not every one. The repertoire consists of 170,000 or so clones, with 87% occurring once and the leading ten covering 2.6%. The chain employs TRBV30 and TRBJ2-7; 8 bases map to TRBD1. This TCR derives from an adult in good health. Material: peripheral blood, obtained on day 0 of AZD1222 vaccination. CDR3 loop: CAWRGNDRGAYEQYF. The CDR3 nucleotides are TGTGCCTGGCGTGGGAACGACAGGGGAGCCTACGAGCAGTACTTC.